These 30 T cell receptor beta chains share one sample of origin, sequenced in a study of cytotoxic CD8 clonotypes in ibrutinib-treated CLL. Libraries were prepared by immunoSEQ multiplex PCR; TCRdb keeps only in-frame clonotypes and omits some of them. The sample includes roughly 150,000 clones, 70% to 80% seen only once; the top ten take about 4.7%. The starting material was PBMCs, obtained after 24 months of ibrutinib treatment. The source is a human donor with chronic lymphocytic leukemia.

The chain carries TRBV18 and TRBJ2-5; D call uncertain. The CDR3 has 11 amino acids. V lost 5 bases and J lost 5, with 6 bases in between. Germline V lookup: CDR1 KGHSH, CDR2 LQKENI. The CDR3 spells CASSGWETQYF. The CDR3 DNA reads as TGTGCCAGCTCAGGTTGGGAGACCCAGTACTTC.

The chain employs TRBV4-2 and TRBJ2-2; 7 bases match TRBD2. The CDR3 extends over 15 amino acids. CDR1 and CDR2 from the germline V gene are LGHNA and YNFKEQ. Unmatched junction bases numbered 7, after V lost 5 bases and J lost 4 bases. CDR3 in amino acids: CASSASGRGTGELFF. The DNA for the CDR3 is TGTGCCAGCAGCGCCTCGGGGAGGGGCACCGGGGAGCTGTTTTTT.

The V and J genes are TRBV27 and TRBJ1-5, with 8 bases matching TRBD1. V was pared by 5 bases and J by 7 bases, with 4 bases of the junction left unmatched. Per the germline V gene, CDR1 is MNHEY and CDR2 is SMNVEV (reference sequence). This CDR3 is 13 amino acids long. The CDR3 nucleotides are TGTGCCAGCAGTGGACAGGGAAGACAGCCCCAGCATTTT. This translates into CASSGQGRQPQHF.

The chain links TRBV6-5 to TRBJ2-2; no clear D gene. Trimming pared 5 bases from V and 4 bases from J, leaving 2 bases between. Per germline, CDR1 MNHEY and CDR2 SVGAGI. The CDR3 spans 11 residues. This CDR3 reads CASSLTGELFF. CDR3 DNA sequence: TGTGCCAGCAGTCTCACCGGGGAGCTGTTTTTT.

This clone was recorded at least ten times. The V gene is TRBV5-5, the J gene TRBJ2-7; D gene uncertain. The length of the CDR3 is 12 residues. Trimming took 2 bases from V and 4 from J, leaving 7 bases between them. The germline V gene has CDR1 SGHKS and CDR2 YYEKEE (reference sequence). The CDR3: CASSFLQYEQYF. The CDR3 DNA follows: TGTGCCAGCAGCTTCCTGCAATACGAGCAGTACTTC.

This clone occurred once. CDR3: CARTGGSMETQYF. For the CDR3, the DNA is TGCGCCAGGACAGGGGGTTCGATGGAGACCCAGTACTTC. The genes are TRBV10-1 and TRBJ2-5, with TRBD1 matching 9 bases. The germline CDR1 and CDR2 sequences are WNHNN and SYGVQD (reference sequence). V trimming: 9 bases; J trimming: 5 bases; junction bases outside the gene matches: 7. The CDR3 spans 13 residues.

This chain joins TRBV5-1 and TRBJ1-4; weak D call: TRBD1 (5 bases). Between the trimmed V and J ends, which lost 0 bases and 3 bases, there was a span of 9 bases. The CDR3 is made up of 15 amino acids. The germline CDR1 and CDR2 sequences are SGHRS and YFSETQ. CDR3 DNA: TGCGCCAGCAGCTTGGATGCGGGGGCTAATGAAAAACTGTTTTTT. Translation gives CASSLDAGANEKLFF.

The chain is built from TRBV4-1 and TRBJ1-1; D is uncertain. The CDR3 has 16 amino acids. Germline V lookup: CDR1 MGHRA, CDR2 YSYEKL. V shed 4 bases and J shed 4 bases, with 19 bases lying between them. The CDR3, as DNA: TGCGCCAGCAGCCCCCCGGCGGTGGAGGGAGGCACTGAAGCTTTCTTT. This gives the protein CASSPPAVEGGTEAFF.

The V gene is TRBV7-8, the J gene TRBJ1-5; D is unresolved. Looked up from germline, CDR1 is SGHVS and CDR2 is FQNEAQ. The CDR3 runs to 15 residues. V was trimmed by 8 bases and J by 4 bases, leaving 18 bases between them. The DNA of the CDR3 is TGTGCCAGCGACCTACAGAGTGCGGGAAATCAGCCCCAGCATTTT. It is translated as CASDLQSAGNQPQHF.

A few counts support this clone. The chain recombines TRBV6-1 with TRBJ1-3; D perhaps matches TRBD1 (5 bases). The CDR3 has 17 residues. The germline V and J ends were trimmed by 2 bases and 1 base, with 15 bases remaining between them. Germline assignment: CDR1 MNHNS and CDR2 SASEGT. DNA for the CDR3: TGTGCCAGCAGTGAACCCGGGGCACCCGGGTCTGGAAACACCATATATTTT. Amino acid sequence: CASSEPGAPGSGNTIYF.

The chain combines TRBV5-6 with TRBJ2-7, with D perhaps matching TRBD1 (6 bases). The V end was cut by 4 bases, the J end by 4 bases, with 9 bases between. The V gene's germline CDR1 is SGHDT and CDR2 YYEEEE. This CDR3 is 12 amino acids long. The DNA for the CDR3 is TGTGCCAGCAGCAAAGGGGGTTACGAGCAGTACTTC. Amino acid sequence: CASSKGGYEQYF. The whole variable domain, filled in from reference TRBV5-6 and TRBJ2-7, reads DAGVTQSPTHLIKTRGQQVTLRCSPKSGHDTVSWYQQALGQGPQFIFQYYEEEERQRGNFPDRFSGHQFPNYSSELNVNALLLGDSALYLCASSKGGYEQYFGPGTRLTVT.

V is TRBV28 and J is TRBJ2-7; tentative D call: TRBD1 (6 bases). Germline assignment: CDR1 MDHEN and CDR2 SYDVKM. This CDR3 contains 14 residues. V shed 2 bases and J shed 1 base, with 9 bases lying between them. As DNA, the CDR3 is TGTGCCAGCAGTTTAACCGGACAGTCCTACGAGCAGTACTTC. This translates into CASSLTGQSYEQYF.

This rearrangement joins TRBV6-6 to TRBJ1-5; the D gene is possibly TRBD1 (6 bases). Germline-derived CDR1 and CDR2 are MNHNY and SVGAGI (reference sequence). The CDR3 spans 13 residues. Trimming took 10 bases from V and 1 from J, leaving 11 bases between them. CDR3 in DNA: TGTGCCACGTCAGGGGAAAGCAATCAGCCCCAGCATTTT. Translation gives CATSGESNQPQHF.

The chain is built from TRBV4-3 and TRBJ2-3, with TRBD2 matching 8 bases. The germline V gene encodes CDR1 LGHNA and CDR2 YSLEER. Trimming took 3 bases from V and 2 from J; bases not matched to a gene: 7. This CDR3 is built from 16 residues. This CDR3 reads CASSQESGSDTDTQYF. The CDR3 DNA is TGCGCCAGCAGCCAGGAAAGCGGGAGCGACACAGATACGCAGTATTTT.

This sequence joins TRBV28 and TRBJ2-5, with D maybe TRBD2 (6 bases). Trimming took 5 bases from V and 5 from J, leaving 15 bases between them. The CDR3 spans 14 residues. The germline V gene has CDR1 MDHEN and CDR2 SYDVKM. The chain's CDR3 is CASSQTSGYETQYF. The CDR3 nucleotides are TGTGCCAGCAGTCAAACCAGCGGGTATGAGACCCAGTACTTC. Looking up the rest from reference TRBV28 and TRBJ2-5 gives the full variable domain: DVKVTQSSRYLVKRTGEKVFLECVQDMDHENMFWYRQDPGLGLRLIYFSYDVKMKEKGDIPEGYSVSREKKERFSLILESASTNQTSMYLCASSQTSGYETQYFGPGTRLLVL.

The chain combines TRBV9 with TRBJ1-6, with a possible D match to TRBD1 (6 bases). From germline, CDR1 is SGDLS and CDR2 YYNGEE. This CDR3 comprises 12 residues. V was pared by 6 bases and J by 6 bases, with 7 bases between. The CDR3 loop is CASKQGNSPLHF. The CDR3 bases are TGTGCCAGCAAACAGGGTAATTCACCCCTCCACTTT. Using reference TRBV9 and TRBJ1-6 for the parts outside the CDR3, the full variable domain is DSGVTQTPKHLITATGQRVTLRCSPRSGDLSVYWYQQSLDQGLQFLIQYYNGEERAKGNILERFSAQQFPDLHSELNLSSLELGDSALYFCASKQGNSPLHFGNGTRLTVT.

This chain links TRBV27 with TRBJ2-1, with 9 bases identical to TRBD2. The V gene's germline CDR1 is MNHEY and CDR2 SMNVEV (reference sequence). J was trimmed by 8 bases and V by 7 bases; bases with no gene match: 6. The CDR3 extends over 13 amino acids. The CDR3 nucleotides are TGTGCCAGCACCCTAGCGGGGATGGATGAGCAGTTCTTC. Translated: CASTLAGMDEQFF.

V gene TRBV7-2 combines with J gene TRBJ1-2; weak D call: TRBD1 (5 bases). V lost 5 bases and J lost 7, with 14 bases in between. The CDR3 totals 13 residues. Germline CDR1 and CDR2: SGHTA and FQGNSA. This CDR3 reads CASSPVGGAGYTF. CDR3 in DNA: TGTGCCAGCAGCCCCGTGGGGGGAGCTGGCTACACCTTC.

This sequence joins TRBV6-5 and TRBJ2-5, with D possibly being TRBD1 or TRBD2 (5 bases each). The CDR3 has 14 residues. The V end was cut by 5 bases, the J end by 1 base, with 11 bases between. Germline-derived CDR1 and CDR2 are MNHEY and SVGAGI. In nucleotides, the CDR3 is TGTGCCAGCAGTCCCCGGGACCCCCAAGAGACCCAGTACTTC. Translated, it gives CASSPRDPQETQYF.

The chain recombines TRBV7-2 with TRBJ1-1; D is unresolved. CDR3 length equals 12 residues. Germline loops: CDR1 SGHTA, CDR2 FQGNSA. V lost 2 bases and J 3 bases, leaving 4 bases between the germline ends. The CDR3 sequence: CASSLYYTEAFF. CDR3 nucleotide sequence: TGTGCCAGCAGCTTATACTACACTGAAGCTTTCTTT.

This clone occurred many times. The gene calls are TRBV5-1 and TRBJ1-1; D is uncertain. V gave up 0 bases and J gave up 3 bases, with 15 bases separating them. CDR3 length equals 16 residues. Germline V gene data show CDR1 as SGHRS and CDR2 as YFSETQ. In nucleotides, the CDR3 is TGCGCCAGCAGCTTGGCCGTTTCCGGGTGGGACACTGAAGCTTTCTTT. Protein: CASSLAVSGWDTEAFF.

The chain carries TRBV9 and TRBJ2-5; D possibly corresponds to TRBD1 (5 bases). In germline, CDR1 is SGDLS, CDR2 YYNGEE. The CDR3 sequence is 15 residues long. Trimming cost V 0 bases and J 5 bases, with 14 bases left between them. The DNA for the CDR3 is TGTGCCAGCAGCGTAGAGGGCAAGGGGTGGGAGACCCAGTACTTC. Translating gives CASSVEGKGWETQYF.

This clone was found once. This chain joins TRBV6-5 and TRBJ1-2; D is possibly TRBD1 (5 bases). The CDR3 spans 13 residues. Germline CDR1 and CDR2: MNHEY and SVGAGI. V lost 4 bases, J lost 8 bases, and 14 bases lay in between. Written as DNA, the CDR3 is TGTGCCAGCAGTTCCTGGGGGGAGGGGGGCTACACCTTC. Translated, it gives CASSSWGEGGYTF.

The table lists this clone with a count of one. The chain links TRBV7-1 to TRBJ2-4; no reliable D call. TRBV7-1 is assigned to the ORF class and has an uncertain function. CDR3 size: 16 residues. Trimming left V 4 bases short and J 1 base short, with 14 bases between. CDR3 sequence: CASSFGGTAAKNIQYF. The CDR3 DNA is TGTGCCAGCAGCTTTGGCGGTACGGCGGCCAAAAACATTCAGTACTTC.

The V call is TRBV29-1, the J call TRBJ2-5; D not resolved. V lost 4 bases to trimming and J lost 5 bases, with 14 bases between them. The CDR3 is made up of 13 amino acids. Germline lookup yields CDR1 SQVTM and CDR2 ANQGSEA. The CDR3 here is CSVAGRVGETQYF. The CDR3 DNA sequence: TGCAGCGTTGCGGGTAGGGTAGGGGAGACCCAGTACTTC.

This chain connects TRBV9 to TRBJ2-1; weak D call: TRBD2 (6 bases). The CDR3 covers 14 residues. V was shortened by 0 bases and J by 9 bases, with 13 bases between the two germline ends. The germline gives CDR1 SGDLS, CDR2 YYNGEE. The CDR3 reads CASSVVLHGGEQFF. In DNA form, the CDR3 reads TGTGCCAGCAGCGTAGTACTGCACGGGGGTGAGCAGTTCTTC.

Regarding this clone: At one of its ends the junction is not consistent with the germline gene, which may arise from a read error. The chain recombines TRBV5-4 with TRBJ2-7, with D possibly called TRBD1 or TRBD2 (5 bases each). This CDR3 has 13 amino acids. Per germline, CDR1 SGHNT and CDR2 YYREEE (reference sequence). The CDR3, as DNA: TGTGCCAGAACCGCAAAAAAACAACCGGGGCTAATCTTC. This gives the protein CARTAKKQPGLIF. Based on the CDR3 plus reference TRBV5-4 and TRBJ2-7, the full variable domain is ETGVTQSPTHLIKTRGQQVTLRCSSQSGHNTVSWYQQALGQGPQFIFQYYREEENGRGNFPPRFSGLQFPNYSSELNVNALELDDSALYLCARTAKKQPGLIFGPGTRLTVT.

This chain connects TRBV5-1 to TRBJ2-5, with 7 nucleotides matching TRBD1. CDR1 and CDR2 (germline): SGHRS, YFSETQ. After removal of 4 bases from V and 1 base from J, the junction contained 4 bases not matched to a gene. The length of the CDR3 is 14 residues. The CDR3 sequence: CASSEGQPQETQYF. The DNA for the CDR3 is TGCGCCAGCAGCGAGGGACAGCCCCAAGAGACCCAGTACTTC.

This clone was seen only once. The V and J genes are TRBV9 and TRBJ1-3; D might be TRBD1 (6 bases). V was pared by 0 bases and J by 1 base, with 14 bases between. Germline-derived CDR1 and CDR2 are SGDLS and YYNGEE. The CDR3 has 17 residues. CDR3 nucleotide sequence: TGTGCCAGCAGCGTAGCTCCCTTGGACAGTTCTGGAAACACCATATATTTT. Amino acids: CASSVAPLDSSGNTIYF. Drawing the rest from reference TRBV9 and TRBJ1-3, the complete variable domain is DSGVTQTPKHLITATGQRVTLRCSPRSGDLSVYWYQQSLDQGLQFLIQYYNGEERAKGNILERFSAQQFPDLHSELNLSSLELGDSALYFCASSVAPLDSSGNTIYFGEGSWLTVV.

This chain links TRBV5-8 with TRBJ2-5; D is unclear. Deletions cut 0 bases from V and 1 base from J, with 7 bases between. CDR1 and CDR2 (germline): SGHTS, YDEGEE. This CDR3 is built from 14 residues. The CDR3: CASSLGASQETQYF. As DNA, the CDR3 is TGTGCCAGCAGCTTGGGGGCCAGCCAAGAGACCCAGTACTTC.